This T cell receptor (beta chain) was recovered during a study of T cell responses to AZD1222 COVID-19 vaccine. Study-wide findings and caveats: Spike-wide vaccine-associated CD4 TCRs dominated at 160-218 and 743-854. Recipients of AZD1222 seropositive at baseline numbered only five or six. When two AZD1222 doses had been given, Spike-specific TCR breadth and depth rose.

CDR3 length: 10 amino acids. Germline lookup yields CDR1 SEHNR and CDR2 FQNEAQ (reference sequence). With 11 bases removed from V and 7 bases from J, the gap between germline ends came to 11 bases. This clone has more than one count but fewer than ten. Its antigen is not known. Produced via immunoSEQ multiplex PCR; TCRdb's table is partial and in-frame only. The table includes more than 95,000 clones, 80% to 90% detected once. The chain combines TRBV7-9 with TRBJ1-2; no clear D. Material: peripheral blood, obtained on day 0 of AZD1222 vaccination. The clonotype comes from an adult in good health. This chain's CDR3 is CAGFSTGYTF. The CDR3 nucleotides are TGTGCCGGGTTCTCGACTGGCTACACCTTC. The entire variable domain, with the rest obtained from reference TRBV7-9 and TRBJ1-2, is as follows: DTGVSQNPRHKITKRGQNVTFRCDPISEHNRLYWYRQTLGQGPEFLTYFQNEAQLEKSRLLSDRFSAERPKGSFSTLEIQRTEQGDSAMYLCAGFSTGYTFGSGTRLTVV.